Sequencing of this TCR beta chain was carried out in a study of blood T cells in healthy people across ages. Remarks on this clonotype: Its antigen is unidentified.

The extraction recovered at least 5 micrograms of total RNA per sample. The CDR3 covers 13 residues. CDR1 is KGHSH, CDR2 LQKENI, per germline. Between the trimmed V and J ends, which lost 3 bases and 5 bases, there was a span of 11 bases. Study-level results: Among long-lived donors, naive CD4+ cells were more numerous and diversity higher than in aged donors. Higher naive T cell percentage went strongly together with higher TCR beta diversity.

Primers used in a second PCR of about 7 to 11 cycles were a sample-barcoded 5' primer and a J-beta primer mix. A template-switch adaptor that had 12 random nucleotides put a tag on each cDNA molecule. TCRdb reprocessed the 5' RACE reads with MiXCR, giving one entry per CDR3 protein. The sample consists of about 1.5 million distinct CDR3 sequences, 42% of them appearing once. The chain combines TRBV18 with TRBJ2-7, with D perhaps matching TRBD1 (5 bases). The receptor comes from a woman aged 18 to 35 in good health. Sequences were obtained from blood. CDR3 sequence reads: CASSPLLRDEQYF. Here the CDR3 DNA reads TGTGCCAGCTCACCCCTCCTCAGGGACGAGCAGTACTTC.